The 23 T cell receptor beta chains listed next were all sequenced from one sample in a study of cytomegalovirus exposure and HLA in healthy donors. The primer mix had 60 Vbeta and 13 Jbeta primers. Profiling relied on immunoSEQ multiplex PCR, and the TCRdb table lists in-frame clones only, not all of them. The profile covers some 180,000 clones, with about 10% appearing a single time and 1% to 1.5% taken by the ten largest. Sequencing input: PBMCs. These receptors were obtained from a woman aged 30 to 39 in good health and CMV-seropositive.

This clone was counted between two and nine times. The genes are TRBV29-1 and TRBJ2-7; TRBD1 matches at 8 bases. The CDR3 is made up of 14 amino acids. V was clipped by 6 bases and J by 4 bases; unmatched bases: 11. Looked up from germline, CDR1 is SQVTM and CDR2 is ANQGSEA. The CDR3 DNA sequence: TGCAGCGTCGCTCCGGGACAGGCGTCTTACGAGCAGTACTTC. Amino acid sequence: CSVAPGQASYEQYF.

This chain connects TRBV11-2 to TRBJ1-4; D not resolved. V lost 2 bases and J 6 bases, leaving 19 bases between the germline ends. Germline CDR1 reads SGHAT; CDR2 reads FQNNGV. The CDR3 runs to 17 residues. The CDR3 coding sequence is TGTGCCAGCAGCTTATTGTTCAGGAGGGAAGAAGATGAAAAACTGTTTTTT. Amino acids: CASSLLFRREEDEKLFF.

This clone was counted only a few times. The CDR3 nucleotides read TGTGCCAGCTCACATGGGAAAGGGGATCAGCCCCAGCATTTT. It is translated as CASSHGKGDQPQHF. The chain combines TRBV18 with TRBJ1-5; D possibly corresponds to TRBD1 (5 bases). Trimming shortened V by 4 bases and J by 5 bases, and 12 bases separated the two germline ends. Germline V gives CDR1 KGHSH, CDR2 LQKENI. The length of the CDR3 is 14 residues. The full variable domain, rest sourced from reference TRBV18 and TRBJ1-5, is NAGVMQNPRHLVRRRGQEARLRCSPMKGHSHVYWYRQLPEEGLKFMVYLQKENIIDESGMPKERFSAEFPKEGPSILRIQQVVRGDSAAYFCASSHGKGDQPQHFGDGTRLSIL.

The chain couples TRBV9 to TRBJ2-3; no reliable D call. Germline-derived CDR1 and CDR2 are SGDLS and YYNGEE. The CDR3 extends over 12 amino acids. Trimming left V 0 bases short and J 4 bases short, with 3 bases between. Here the CDR3 DNA reads TGTGCCAGCAGCGTAGAGCCAGATACGCAGTATTTT. Translation: CASSVEPDTQYF.

This clone was seen only a few times. This chain connects TRBV5-4 to TRBJ2-7; TRBD2 matches at 8 bases. The germline V gene has CDR1 SGHNT and CDR2 YYREEE (reference sequence). CDR3 length: 15 amino acids. The J segment lost 5 bases and the V segment lost 6 bases, leaving 13 bases of the junction unmatched. The CDR3: CASKVGEREGHEQYF. DNA for the CDR3: TGTGCCAGCAAGGTGGGAGAACGGGAGGGCCACGAGCAGTACTTC. The full variable domain, with the rest looked up from reference TRBV5-4 and TRBJ2-7, is ETGVTQSPTHLIKTRGQQVTLRCSSQSGHNTVSWYQQALGQGPQFIFQYYREEENGRGNFPPRFSGLQFPNYSSELNVNALELDDSALYLCASKVGEREGHEQYFGPGTRLTVT.

CDR3 protein: CASSSSGTSVYNEQFF. DNA for the CDR3: TGTGCCAGCAGTTCTTCCGGGACTAGCGTCTACAATGAGCAGTTCTTC. This chain links TRBV6-5 with TRBJ2-1; 10 nucleotides line up with TRBD2. Germline loops: CDR1 MNHEY, CDR2 SVGAGI. V was pared by 4 bases and J by 3 bases, with 6 bases of the junction left unmatched. This CDR3 is 16 amino acids long.

The table lists this clone with a few counts. This sequence joins TRBV6-1 and TRBJ2-3; D is unresolved. CDR1 and CDR2 from the germline V gene are MNHNS and SASEGT. Trimming left V 6 bases short and J 2 bases short, with 3 bases between. This CDR3 spans 11 amino acids. The chain's CDR3 is CASRLTDTQYF. CDR3 nucleotides: TGTGCCAGCAGACTCACAGATACGCAGTATTTT.

The chain joins TRBV11-2 to TRBJ1-3; 12 bases align to TRBD1. Germline V gene sequence: CDR1 SGHAT, CDR2 FQNNGV. With V trimmed by 5 bases and J by 4 bases, 6 bases remained unmatched. CDR3 length: 16 amino acids. CDR3 coding DNA: TGTGCCAGCAGCCCGGGACAGGGGGCAGGAGGAAACACCATATATTTT. The encoded protein is CASSPGQGAGGNTIYF.

The chain is built from TRBV5-4 and TRBJ2-1; 13 nucleotides match TRBD2. CDR1 and CDR2 (germline): SGHNT, YYREEE (reference sequence). The CDR3 runs 15 residues. Trimming took 4 bases from V and 6 from J; bases not matched to a gene: 4. The CDR3 sequence: CASSEGTSGANEQFF. CDR3 nucleotides: TGTGCCAGCAGCGAGGGGACTAGCGGGGCCAATGAGCAGTTCTTC.

As to this clone: Other DNA sequences from this sample encode an identical CDR3 as well. This chain links TRBV30 with TRBJ1-1; TRBD1 matches 10 bases. V shed 2 bases, J shed 3 bases, and the junction held 9 bases outside the gene matches. The CDR3 is made up of 16 amino acids. Germline V lookup: CDR1 GTSNPN, CDR2 SVGIG (reference sequence). The CDR3 nucleotides are TGTGCCTGGAGTCGGGACAGGGGAGGTCGTTACACTGAAGCTTTCTTT. It translates to CAWSRDRGGRYTEAFF.

This chain joins TRBV5-6 and TRBJ2-5, with 14 bases identical to TRBD2. The CDR3 is 14 amino acids. Trimming at V came to 6 bases and at J to 5 bases, leaving 3 bases not matched to a gene. The V gene's germline CDR1 is SGHDT and CDR2 YYEEEE. The CDR3 sequence is CASIRLAGGETQYF. CDR3 bases: TGTGCCAGCATAAGACTAGCGGGAGGGGAGACCCAGTACTTC.

This clone was recorded a few times. The chain carries TRBV6-5 and TRBJ2-3; D unclear. Germline CDR1 reads MNHEY; CDR2 reads SVGAGI. The V gene lost 2 bases and the J gene lost 4 bases, with 10 bases spanning the gap. CDR3 length: 14 amino acids. CDR3 coding DNA: TGTGCCAGCAGTTACGGGCAGGCCCCAGATACGCAGTATTTT. Protein product: CASSYGQAPDTQYF.

J is TRBJ1-1 and V is TRBV10-3; 11 nucleotides agree with TRBD1. Trimming cost V 8 bases and J 1 base; bases outside gene matches: 3. The CDR3 spans 14 residues. The V gene's germline CDR1 is ENHRY and CDR2 SYGVKD. The CDR3 protein is CAIGQGARNTEAFF. In DNA form, the CDR3 reads TGTGCCATCGGACAGGGGGCTAGGAACACTGAAGCTTTCTTT.

This clone was seen only a few times. The V and J genes are TRBV4-1 and TRBJ1-2; the match to TRBD1 covers 7 bases. The V segment lost 4 bases and the J segment 2 bases; nucleotides outside the gene matches: 13. This CDR3 is built from 17 residues. Germline V CDR1 and CDR2: MGHRA, YSYEKL. CDR3 bases: TGCGCCAGCAGCCTCTACAGGGGCCCCAAGGCCAACTATGGCTACACCTTC. This sequence encodes CASSLYRGPKANYGYTF.

Concerning this clone: The sample carries other DNA sequences with the same CDR3. V is TRBV5-1 and J is TRBJ1-4; the match to TRBD1 covers 7 bases. Trimming took 0 bases from V and 6 from J; bases not matched to a gene: 2. The length of the CDR3 is 14 residues. Germline assignment: CDR1 SGHRS and CDR2 YFSETQ. The CDR3 protein is CASSLGQGDEKLFF. The CDR3 DNA is TGCGCCAGCAGCTTGGGGCAGGGGGATGAAAAACTGTTTTTT.

This clone was picked up a small number of times. The identical CDR3 is also encoded by other nucleotide sequences in the sample. V usage is TRBV2 and J usage is TRBJ1-5; possibly TRBD1 for D (6 bases). Trimming pared 4 bases from V and 5 bases from J, leaving 9 bases between. CDR3 length: 13 residues. CDR1 and CDR2 from the germline V gene are SNHLY and FYNNEI. The CDR3 loop is CASSAPGDQPQHF. CDR3 in DNA: TGTGCCAGCAGTGCCCCAGGGGATCAGCCCCAGCATTTT.

This clone was seen a handful of times. The rearrangement links TRBV13 to TRBJ2-5; D gene unclear. The CDR3 is 13 residues long. The germline V gene has CDR1 PRHDT and CDR2 FYEKMQ (reference sequence). V lost 2 bases to trimming and J lost 3 bases, with 7 bases between them. This CDR3 reads CASSLTEEETQYF. CDR3 bases: TGTGCCAGCAGCTTAACCGAGGAAGAGACCCAGTACTTC.

This chain links TRBV15 with TRBJ2-3; no definite D call. The CDR3 runs to 15 residues. CDR1 and CDR2 (germline): LNHNV, YYDKDF (reference sequence). V lost 0 bases, J lost 6 bases, and 13 bases lay in between. The CDR3 region has the DNA TGTGCCACCAGCAGAGACCACTATATGGCGGATACGCAGTATTTT. Amino acids: CATSRDHYMADTQYF.

This clone has more than one count but fewer than ten. This chain joins TRBV6-1 and TRBJ1-6; TRBD1 matches 9 bases. Germline lookup yields CDR1 MNHNS and CDR2 SASEGT. The CDR3 length is 14 residues. The V segment lost 6 bases and the J segment 10 bases; nucleotides outside the gene matches: 7. CDR3 amino acids: CASSRDREKSPLHF. The CDR3 DNA reads as TGTGCCAGCAGCCGGGACAGGGAGAAATCACCCCTCCACTTT.

This clone turned up a few times. The chain couples TRBV11-3 to TRBJ2-2; the match to TRBD1 covers 10 bases. Germline CDR1 reads SGHNT; CDR2 reads YENEEA. This CDR3 has 15 residues. The J segment lost 6 bases and the V segment lost 6 bases, leaving 7 bases of the junction unmatched. DNA of the CDR3: TGTGCCAGCAGTTTCGGTGGGACAGGGGCCGGGGAGCTGTTTTTT. Translated: CASSFGGTGAGELFF.

V usage is TRBV2 and J usage is TRBJ2-7; D is unclear. This CDR3 has 12 amino acids. Trimming took off 6 bases at V and 9 bases at J, with 15 bases between the two ends. Germline V gene sequence: CDR1 SNHLY, CDR2 FYNNEI. The CDR3 DNA follows: TGTGCCAGCAGCTACACCCGCGAGCGGCAGTACTTC. Its translation is CASSYTRERQYF.

The chain is built from TRBV2 and TRBJ2-3, with 9 nucleotides matching TRBD1. With 5 bases clipped from V and 4 bases from J, the junction kept 7 bases outside the gene matches. Germline loops: CDR1 SNHLY, CDR2 FYNNEI. This CDR3 has 15 residues. The DNA for the CDR3 is TGTGCCAGCAGTCCGGACAGGGGAGATCCAGATACGCAGTATTTT. Encoded protein: CASSPDRGDPDTQYF.

The genes are TRBV6-4 and TRBJ2-1, with TRBD2 matching 13 bases. The germline gives CDR1 MRHNA, CDR2 SNTAGT. The CDR3 has 15 amino acids. V dropped 6 bases and J dropped 8; count of bases not matched to a gene: 7. The CDR3 nucleotides are TGTGCCAGCAGCCAAACACTAGCGGGAGGGGATGAGCAGTTCTTC. The encoded protein is CASSQTLAGGDEQFF.